Listed here are 2 T cell receptor beta chains from one sample, sequenced in a study of radiotherapy plus CTLA-4 blockade in lung cancer. This table comes from immunoSEQ multiplex PCR, and its TCRdb copy is limited to in-frame clones, with some not included. The table lists around 120,000 clones, about four fifths of them singletons. This material consisted of peripheral blood, taken from a patient treated with radiotherapy plus ipilimumab. These receptors all stem from a human donor with non-small cell lung cancer who had a partial response to radiotherapy plus ipilimumab.

The V and J genes are TRBV7-3 and TRBJ2-3; D not certain. Trimming took off 5 bases at V and 3 bases at J, with 15 bases between the two ends. Germline V gives CDR1 SGHTA, CDR2 FQGTGA. This CDR3 is built from 15 residues. The CDR3 DNA is TGTGCCAGCAGCATTGGAGCGTCCGAGACAGATACGCAGTATTTT. Its protein is CASSIGASETDTQYF.

This clone was seen just once. This chain links TRBV11-3 with TRBJ2-2, with 7 bases that match TRBD2. Per the germline V gene, CDR1 is SGHNT and CDR2 is YENEEA. This CDR3 spans 16 amino acids. V shed 1 base, J shed 0 bases, and the junction held 2 bases outside the gene matches. The DNA of the CDR3 is TGTGCCAGCAGCTTAGCCGGGGGGACGAACACCGGGGAGCTGTTTTTT. Protein product: CASSLAGGTNTGELFF.